This T cell receptor (beta chain) appears in the sequencing data of a study of cytomegalovirus exposure and HLA in healthy donors. Overall study: An early release of data contained roughly 86 million unique TCRs, which came from HLA-typed donors. Study-wide results and limits: Compared with the roughly 670-donor mean, an Asian-associated ancestry cluster reportedly had fewer N-insertions, according to a later analysis. The authors considered a cluster of highly shared sequence variants likely to be a sequencing artifact.

The CDR3 consists of 13 residues. Germline V gives CDR1 ENHRY, CDR2 SYGVKD. Trimming removed 5 bases at V and 8 bases at J, with 15 bases between. PCR employed 60 Vbeta and 13 Jbeta primers. In the authors' workflow: The authors later counted 70 million to 85 million unique TCR beta chains, 9.5 million to 11 million of them shared. Measured with immunoSEQ multiplex PCR; TCRdb has only the in-frame clones, and not every one. That table supplies the V and J calls and clone size; D and trimming were determined from the DNA. The sample's table shows roughly 75,000 clones. As regards this clone: What it binds is not known.

Sequencing used PBMCs. This sequence joins TRBV10-3 and TRBJ1-2, with a tentative D call TRBD1 (6 bases). The sequence was collected from a man aged 35-49 years in good health and CMV-seronegative. Here the CDR3 reads CAISNSGEGGYTF. Written as DNA, the CDR3 is TGTGCCATCAGTAACTCAGGGGAGGGAGGCTACACCTTC.